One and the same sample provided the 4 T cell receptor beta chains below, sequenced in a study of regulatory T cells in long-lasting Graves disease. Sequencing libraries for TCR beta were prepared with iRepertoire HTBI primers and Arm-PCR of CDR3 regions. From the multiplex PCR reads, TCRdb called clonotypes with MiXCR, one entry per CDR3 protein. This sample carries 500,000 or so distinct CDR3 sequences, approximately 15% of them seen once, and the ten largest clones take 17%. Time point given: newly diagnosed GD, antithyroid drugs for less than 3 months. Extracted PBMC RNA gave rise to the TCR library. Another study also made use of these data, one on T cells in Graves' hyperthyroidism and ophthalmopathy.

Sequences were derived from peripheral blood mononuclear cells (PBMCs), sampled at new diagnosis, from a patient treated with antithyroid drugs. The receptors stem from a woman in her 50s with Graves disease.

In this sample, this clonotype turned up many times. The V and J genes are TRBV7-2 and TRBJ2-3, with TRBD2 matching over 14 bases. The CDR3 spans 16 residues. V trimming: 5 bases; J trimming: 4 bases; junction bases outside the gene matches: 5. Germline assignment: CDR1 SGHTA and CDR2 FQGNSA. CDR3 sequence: CASSMGLAGVSDTQYF. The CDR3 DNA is TGTGCCAGCAGCATGGGACTAGCGGGAGTATCAGATACGCAGTATTTT.

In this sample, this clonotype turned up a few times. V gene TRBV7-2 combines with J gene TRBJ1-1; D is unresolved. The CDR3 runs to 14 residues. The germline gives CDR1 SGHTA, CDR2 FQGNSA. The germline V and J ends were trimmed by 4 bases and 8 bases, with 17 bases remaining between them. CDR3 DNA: TGTGCCAGCAGCTCACGTCGGGTGGATCTAGAAGCTTTCTTT. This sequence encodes CASSSRRVDLEAFF.

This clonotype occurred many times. This chain's CDR3 is CASPARGREYTEAFF. The CDR3 DNA sequence: TGTGCCAGCCCTGCCCGGGGCAGGGAATACACTGAAGCTTTCTTT. This chain links TRBV11-2 with TRBJ1-1, with a possible D match to TRBD1 (5 bases). This CDR3 has 15 amino acids. Between the trimmed V and J ends, which lost 8 bases and 3 bases, there was a span of 19 bases. Germline CDR1 is SGHAT and CDR2 is FQNNGV.

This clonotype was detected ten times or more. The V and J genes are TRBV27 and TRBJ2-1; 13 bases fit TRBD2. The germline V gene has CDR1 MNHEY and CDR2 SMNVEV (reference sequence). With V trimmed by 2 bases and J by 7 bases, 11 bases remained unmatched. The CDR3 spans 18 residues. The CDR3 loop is CASSLIGLAGDKGNEQFF. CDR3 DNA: TGTGCCAGCAGTTTAATTGGACTAGCGGGAGATAAGGGGAATGAGCAGTTCTTC.